The 21 T cell receptor beta chains presented below share a single source sample, sequenced in a study of early T cells in non-severe SARS-CoV-2 infection. A single record per CDR3 protein comes from TCRdb applying MiXCR to the 5' RACE reads. The table has about 83,000 distinct CDR3 sequences, roughly 15% seen once; the top ten hold under 1.5%. Specimen: whole blood. The receptors here all came from an adult who was a healthcare worker with PCR-confirmed SARS-CoV-2 infection or an uninfected control (not recorded which).

For the CDR3, the DNA is TGTGCCAGCAGCTTATACGGCGGGGGGGCGGAGACCCAGTACTTC. It yields the protein CASSLYGGGAETQYF. The chain recombines TRBV7-2 with TRBJ2-5; 9 positions agree with TRBD2. Per germline, CDR1 SGHTA and CDR2 FQGNSA. This CDR3 region has 15 residues. V lost 2 bases to trimming and J lost 5 bases; unmatched junction nucleotides: 6. Together with reference TRBV7-2 and TRBJ2-5, the CDR3 gives the full variable domain: GAGVSQSPSNKVTEKGKDVELRCDPISGHTALYWYRQSLGQGLEFLIYFQGNSAPDKSGLPSDRFSAERTGGSVSTLTIQRTQQEDSAVYLCASSLYGGGAETQYFGPGTRLLVL.

This clonotype was detected many times. This chain joins TRBV20-1 and TRBJ2-2; D is undetermined. The V gene lost 3 bases and the J gene lost 6 bases, with 8 bases spanning the gap. CDR3 length: 12 amino acids. In germline, CDR1 is DFQATT, CDR2 SNEGSKA (reference sequence). Here the CDR3 reads CSASFSPGELFF. The CDR3 DNA follows: TGCAGTGCTAGTTTTAGCCCCGGGGAGCTGTTTTTT.

The chain links TRBV20-1 to TRBJ1-4, with D possibly TRBD1 on 6 matching bases. V lost 0 bases, J lost 3 bases, and 14 bases lay in between. Germline values: CDR1 DFQATT, CDR2 SNEGSKA (reference sequence). The CDR3 totals 16 residues. CDR3 sequence (DNA): TGCAGTGCTAGAGATCCCGGACAGTCGGCTAATGAAAAACTGTTTTTT. Protein product: CSARDPGQSANEKLFF.

This clonotype was picked up many times. The rearrangement links TRBV30 to TRBJ1-2; D is unclear. V was clipped by 2 bases and J by 6 bases, with 19 bases between them. The CDR3 consists of 15 residues. Looked up from germline, CDR1 is GTSNPN and CDR2 is SVGIG (reference sequence). The chain's CDR3 is CAWSPRTAGRHGYTF. CDR3 bases: TGTGCCTGGAGTCCCAGGACCGCCGGAAGGCATGGCTACACCTTC. The variable domain in full, completed from reference TRBV30 and TRBJ1-2, reads SQTIHQWPATLVQPVGSPLSLECTVEGTSNPNLYWYRQAAGRGLQLLFYSVGIGQISSEVPQNLSASRPQDRQFILSSKKLLLSDSGFYLCAWSPRTAGRHGYTFGSGTRLTVV.

In its sample, this clonotype was seen many times. The chain carries TRBV10-2 and TRBJ1-3; possible D gene TRBD1, 5 bases. The CDR3 loop spans 11 amino acids. Germline assignment: CDR1 WSHSY and CDR2 SAAADI. The germline V and J ends were trimmed by 8 bases and 4 bases, with 6 bases remaining between them. CDR3 region: CASWGGNTIYF. The CDR3, as DNA: TGCGCCAGCTGGGGGGGAAACACCATATATTTT.

This clonotype was seen only a few times. J is TRBJ2-1 and V is TRBV2; D is uncertain. V dropped 6 bases and J dropped 6 bases, with 3 bases sitting between them. This CDR3 has 10 amino acids. Germline values: CDR1 SNHLY, CDR2 FYNNEI. The CDR3, as DNA: TGTGCCAGCAGGGCCAATGAGCAGTTCTTC. Its protein product is CASRANEQFF. The whole variable domain, remainder taken from reference TRBV2 and TRBJ2-1, is EPEVTQTPSHQVTQMGQEVILRCVPISNHLYFYWYRQILGQKVEFLVSFYNNEISEKSEIFDDQFSVERPDGSNFTLKIRSTKLEDSAMYFCASRANEQFFGPGTRLTVL.

The chain couples TRBV11-2 to TRBJ2-5; D may be TRBD1 or TRBD2 (6 bases each). Germline V gives CDR1 SGHAT, CDR2 FQNNGV. CDR3 length: 15 amino acids. Trimming stripped 4 bases from V and 0 bases from J, with 12 bases between. Here the CDR3 DNA reads TGTGCCAGCAGCTGGGGGCGGGACCACCAAGAGACCCAGTACTTC. Its protein is CASSWGRDHQETQYF.

The sample holds many counts of this clonotype. CDR3 in DNA: TGCAGCGTAGCGGAGCGGGAGACCCAGTACTTC. This gives the protein CSVAERETQYF. This sequence joins TRBV29-1 and TRBJ2-5; possibly TRBD2 for D (5 bases). Trimming removed 6 bases from V and 5 bases from J, with 10 bases in between. The CDR3 spans 11 residues. Per the germline V gene, CDR1 is SQVTM and CDR2 is ANQGSEA.

Remarks on this clonotype: This may stem from a read error, because a much larger clone lies one nucleotide away. The chain has TRBV14 and TRBJ2-3; D tentatively fits TRBD1 or TRBD2 (5 bases each). The CDR3 sequence is 15 residues long. Germline CDR1 SGHDN, CDR2 FVKESK. The CDR3 is CASSQEGVSTVTQYF. CDR3 DNA: TGTGCCAGCAGCCAAGAGGGGGTATCGACAGTTACGCAGTATTTT.

This clonotype was counted ten times or more. This chain joins TRBV2 and TRBJ2-7, with D tentatively TRBD1 (5 bases). Per the germline V gene, CDR1 is SNHLY and CDR2 is FYNNEI. V lost 8 bases to trimming and J lost 3 bases, with 11 bases between them. This CDR3 is built from 12 residues. CDR3 region: CASSDTVYEQYF. The CDR3 coding sequence is TGTGCCAGCTCGGACACGGTCTACGAGCAGTACTTC.

This clonotype was recorded many times. V usage is TRBV19 and J usage is TRBJ2-5, with D possibly being TRBD2 (8 bases). Germline V gives CDR1 LNHDA, CDR2 SQIVND (reference sequence). Trimming took off 3 bases at V and 0 bases at J, with 20 bases between the two ends. There are 18 residues in the CDR3. The CDR3 region is CASSIHGRAGGYQETQYF. The CDR3 nucleotides are TGTGCCAGTAGTATTCACGGGAGGGCAGGGGGGTACCAAGAGACCCAGTACTTC.

This clonotype was seen many times. This chain connects TRBV11-2 to TRBJ2-5; 7 positions agree with TRBD1. V lost 5 bases and J lost 3; bases outside the gene matches: 3. This CDR3 is built from 13 residues. Germline CDR1 reads SGHAT; CDR2 reads FQNNGV. The CDR3, as DNA: TGTGCCAGCAGCCGGGACAGCAAAGAGACCCAGTACTTC. Residues: CASSRDSKETQYF.

This clonotype was found many times. The gene calls are TRBV12-3 or TRBV12-4 and TRBJ2-7; possible D gene TRBD2, 5 bases. The CDR3 covers 14 residues. V was pared by 1 base and J by 7 bases, with 14 bases between. Here the CDR3 reads CASSLGPARGEQYF. The CDR3 DNA sequence: TGTGCCAGCAGTTTAGGCCCAGCCCGAGGGGAGCAGTACTTC.

This clonotype appeared a few times. Here the CDR3 reads CASRLTPAGTDTQYF. The CDR3, as DNA: TGTGCCAGCAGACTAACCCCGGCGGGCACAGATACGCAGTATTTT. This rearrangement joins TRBV7-2 to TRBJ2-3; D is undetermined. The CDR3 runs to 15 residues. Trimming left V 6 bases short and J 1 base short, with 14 bases between. Germline V gene sequence: CDR1 SGHTA, CDR2 FQGNSA. The full variable domain, in which reference TRBV7-2 and TRBJ2-3 provide the parts outside the CDR3, is GAGVSQSPSNKVTEKGKDVELRCDPISGHTALYWYRQSLGQGLEFLIYFQGNSAPDKSGLPSDRFSAERTGGSVSTLTIQRTQQEDSAVYLCASRLTPAGTDTQYFGPGTRLTVL.

This clonotype was seen more than once but under ten times. The V and J genes are TRBV7-8 and TRBJ1-1; D remains ambiguous. Germline lookup yields CDR1 SGHVS and CDR2 FQNEAQ. The CDR3 contains 14 residues. V lost 5 bases to trimming and J lost 5 bases, with 15 bases between them. The DNA for the CDR3 is TGTGCCAGCAGCCCCTACGGGCTGGAAACTGAAGCTTTCTTT. It is translated as CASSPYGLETEAFF.

This clonotype was observed at least ten times. This chain connects TRBV10-3 to TRBJ2-1; D may be TRBD1 or TRBD2 (6 bases each). The V gene lost 3 bases and the J gene lost 3 bases, with 18 bases spanning the gap. The CDR3 runs to 17 residues. Germline V gives CDR1 ENHRY, CDR2 SYGVKD. The CDR3: CAISDPWRGDIYNEQFF. Here the CDR3 DNA reads TGTGCCATCAGTGACCCGTGGAGGGGGGACATCTACAATGAGCAGTTCTTC.

This chain uses TRBV11-2 with TRBJ1-1; D gene unclear. Germline CDR1 SGHAT, CDR2 FQNNGV. Trimming shortened V by 2 bases and J by 0 bases, and 13 bases separated the two germline ends. The CDR3 length is 16 residues. The CDR3 protein is CASSLQSLSMNTEAFF. CDR3 sequence (DNA): TGTGCCAGCAGCTTACAATCCCTCTCTATGAACACTGAAGCTTTCTTT.

This clonotype was recorded at least ten times. V is TRBV29-1 and J is TRBJ2-3, with D possibly matching TRBD1 (5 bases). V lost 3 bases and J lost 5, with 6 bases in between. The CDR3 spans 11 residues. The germline CDR1 and CDR2 sequences are SQVTM and ANQGSEA. CDR3 loop: CSVDQGDTQYF. For the CDR3, the DNA is TGCAGCGTTGACCAGGGAGATACGCAGTATTTT.

This clonotype was seen many times. The V and J genes are TRBV20-1 and TRBJ1-6; D remains unclear. The CDR3 covers 16 residues. V lost 6 bases and J 1 base, leaving 16 bases between the germline ends. The germline gives CDR1 DFQATT, CDR2 SNEGSKA (reference sequence). CDR3 loop: CSAPREGASYNSPLHF. DNA of the CDR3: TGCAGTGCGCCCCGTGAGGGAGCTTCCTATAATTCACCCCTCCACTTT.

This sequence joins TRBV7-2 and TRBJ2-7, with D possibly matching TRBD2 (7 bases). The germline CDR1 and CDR2 sequences are SGHTA and FQGNSA. V was trimmed by 6 bases and J by 7 bases, leaving 22 bases between them. The CDR3 spans 15 residues. The CDR3 protein is CASSQSVLRGLEQYF. In DNA, the CDR3 is TGTGCCAGCAGTCAAAGTGTATTGCGGGGGCTGGAGCAGTACTTC. Using reference TRBV7-2 and TRBJ2-7 for the parts outside the CDR3, the full variable domain is GAGVSQSPSNKVTEKGKDVELRCDPISGHTALYWYRQSLGQGLEFLIYFQGNSAPDKSGLPSDRFSAERTGGSVSTLTIQRTQQEDSAVYLCASSQSVLRGLEQYFGPGTRLTVT.

This clonotype was seen many times. The chain joins TRBV4-2 to TRBJ2-5, with D possibly matching TRBD2 (6 bases). Trimming stripped 0 bases from V and 5 bases from J, with 16 bases between. The CDR3 has 16 residues. Per germline, CDR1 LGHNA and CDR2 YNFKEQ. The CDR3 DNA is TGTGCCAGCAGCCAAGAGACCGGGAGACCCTGGGAGACCCAGTACTTC. This gives the protein CASSQETGRPWETQYF.